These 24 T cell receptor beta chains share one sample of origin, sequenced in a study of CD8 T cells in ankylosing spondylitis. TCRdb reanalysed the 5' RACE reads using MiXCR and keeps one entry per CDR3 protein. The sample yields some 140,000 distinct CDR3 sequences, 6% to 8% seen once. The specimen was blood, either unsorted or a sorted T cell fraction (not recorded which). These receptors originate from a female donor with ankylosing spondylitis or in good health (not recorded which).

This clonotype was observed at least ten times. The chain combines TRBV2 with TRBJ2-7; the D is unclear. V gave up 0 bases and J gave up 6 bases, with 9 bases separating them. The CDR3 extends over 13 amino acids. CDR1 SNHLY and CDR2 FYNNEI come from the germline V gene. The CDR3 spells CASSEAPKTEQYF. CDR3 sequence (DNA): TGTGCCAGCAGTGAAGCCCCCAAGACCGAGCAGTACTTC.

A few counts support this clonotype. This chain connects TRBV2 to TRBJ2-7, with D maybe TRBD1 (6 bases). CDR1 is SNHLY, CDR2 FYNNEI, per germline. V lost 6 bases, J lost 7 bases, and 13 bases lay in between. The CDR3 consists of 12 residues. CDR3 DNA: TGTGCCAGCAGGGGTCAGGGGCGTGAGCAGTACTTC. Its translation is CASRGQGREQYF.

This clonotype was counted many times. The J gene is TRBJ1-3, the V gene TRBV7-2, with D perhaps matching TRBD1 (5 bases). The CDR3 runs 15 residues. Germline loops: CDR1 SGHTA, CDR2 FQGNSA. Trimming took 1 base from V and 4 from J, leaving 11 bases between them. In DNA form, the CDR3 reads TGTGCCAGCAGCTTAGAAGGGACTGGCGGAAACACCATATATTTT. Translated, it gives CASSLEGTGGNTIYF.

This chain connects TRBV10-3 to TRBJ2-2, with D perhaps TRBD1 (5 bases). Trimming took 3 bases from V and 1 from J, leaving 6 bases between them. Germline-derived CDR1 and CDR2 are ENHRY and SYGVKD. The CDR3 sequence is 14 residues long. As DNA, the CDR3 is TGTGCCATCAGTGAAAGGGGGAACACCGGGGAGCTGTTTTTT. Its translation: CAISERGNTGELFF.

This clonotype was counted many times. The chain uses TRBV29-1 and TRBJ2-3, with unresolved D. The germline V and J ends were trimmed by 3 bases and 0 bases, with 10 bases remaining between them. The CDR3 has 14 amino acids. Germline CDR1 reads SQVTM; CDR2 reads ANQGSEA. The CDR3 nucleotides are TGCAGCGTTGAGGGTCTCCCGAGCACAGATACGCAGTATTTT. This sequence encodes CSVEGLPSTDTQYF.

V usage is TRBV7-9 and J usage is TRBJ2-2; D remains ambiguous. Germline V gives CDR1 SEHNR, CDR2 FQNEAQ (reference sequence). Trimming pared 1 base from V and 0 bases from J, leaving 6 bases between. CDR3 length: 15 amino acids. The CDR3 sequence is CASSLGRPNTGELFF. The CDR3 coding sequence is TGTGCCAGCAGCTTAGGCCGGCCGAACACCGGGGAGCTGTTTTTT.

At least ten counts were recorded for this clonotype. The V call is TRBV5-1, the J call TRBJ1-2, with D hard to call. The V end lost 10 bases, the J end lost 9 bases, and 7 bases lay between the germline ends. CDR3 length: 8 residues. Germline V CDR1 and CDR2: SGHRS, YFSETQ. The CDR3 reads CALGSYTF. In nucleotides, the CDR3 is TGCGCCCTCGGCAGCTACACCTTC.

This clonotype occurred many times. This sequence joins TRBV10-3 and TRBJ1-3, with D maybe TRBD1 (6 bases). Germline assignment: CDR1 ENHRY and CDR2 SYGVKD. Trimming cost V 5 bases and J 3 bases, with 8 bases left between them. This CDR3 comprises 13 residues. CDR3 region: CAISMDSGNTIYF. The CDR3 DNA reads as TGTGCCATCAGTATGGACAGTGGAAACACCATATATTTT.

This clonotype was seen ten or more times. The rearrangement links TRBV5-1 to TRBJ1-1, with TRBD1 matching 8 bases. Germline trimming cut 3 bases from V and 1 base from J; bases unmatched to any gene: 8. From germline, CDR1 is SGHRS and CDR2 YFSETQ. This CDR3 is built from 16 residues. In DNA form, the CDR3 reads TGCGCCAGCAGCTCCTGGGACAGGCGAGGGAACACTGAAGCTTTCTTT. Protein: CASSSWDRRGNTEAFF.

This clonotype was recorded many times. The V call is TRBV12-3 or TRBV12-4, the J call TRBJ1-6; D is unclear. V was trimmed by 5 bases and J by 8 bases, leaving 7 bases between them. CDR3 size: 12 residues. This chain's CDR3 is CASSLTYSPLHF. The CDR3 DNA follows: TGTGCCAGCAGTCTCACTTATTCACCCCTCCACTTT.

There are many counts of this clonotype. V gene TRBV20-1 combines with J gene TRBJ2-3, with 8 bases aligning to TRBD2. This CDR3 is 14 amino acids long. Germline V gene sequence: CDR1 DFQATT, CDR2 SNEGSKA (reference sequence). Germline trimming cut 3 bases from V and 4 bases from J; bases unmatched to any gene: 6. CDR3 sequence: CSARRGVMADTQYF. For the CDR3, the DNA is TGCAGTGCTAGGCGGGGGGTGATGGCAGATACGCAGTATTTT.

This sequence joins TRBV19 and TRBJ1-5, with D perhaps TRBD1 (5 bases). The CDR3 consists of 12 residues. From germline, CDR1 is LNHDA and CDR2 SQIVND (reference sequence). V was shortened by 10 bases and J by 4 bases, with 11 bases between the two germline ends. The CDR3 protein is CATSGGNQPQHF. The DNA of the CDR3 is TGTGCCACATCGGGGGGAAATCAGCCCCAGCATTTT.

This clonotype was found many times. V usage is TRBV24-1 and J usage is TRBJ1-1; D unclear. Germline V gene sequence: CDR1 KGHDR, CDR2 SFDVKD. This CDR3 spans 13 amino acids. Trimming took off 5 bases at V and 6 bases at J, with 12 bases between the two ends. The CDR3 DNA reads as TGTGCCACCAGTGCCCCGGGGAGGTCTGAAGCTTTCTTT. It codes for CATSAPGRSEAFF.

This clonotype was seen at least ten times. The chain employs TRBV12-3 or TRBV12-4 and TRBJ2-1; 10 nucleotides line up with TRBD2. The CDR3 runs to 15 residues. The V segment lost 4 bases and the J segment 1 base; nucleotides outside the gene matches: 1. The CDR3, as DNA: TGTGCCAGCAGTTCTAGCGGGGGTTCCTACAATGAGCAGTTCTTC. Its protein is CASSSSGGSYNEQFF.

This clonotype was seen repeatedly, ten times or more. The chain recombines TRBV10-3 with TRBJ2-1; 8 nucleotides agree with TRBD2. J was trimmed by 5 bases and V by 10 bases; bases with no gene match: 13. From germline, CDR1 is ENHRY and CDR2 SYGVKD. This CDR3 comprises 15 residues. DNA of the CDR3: TGTGCCACCAGAAATCCGGGACTAGAAGACAATGAGCAGTTCTTC. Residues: CATRNPGLEDNEQFF.

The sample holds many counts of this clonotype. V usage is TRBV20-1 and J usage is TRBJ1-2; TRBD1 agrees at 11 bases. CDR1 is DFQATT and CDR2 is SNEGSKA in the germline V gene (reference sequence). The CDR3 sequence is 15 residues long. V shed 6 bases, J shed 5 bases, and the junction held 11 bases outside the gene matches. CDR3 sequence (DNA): TGCAGTGCCCAGGACAGGGGGCTAAAGGAATATGGCTACACCTTC. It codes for CSAQDRGLKEYGYTF.

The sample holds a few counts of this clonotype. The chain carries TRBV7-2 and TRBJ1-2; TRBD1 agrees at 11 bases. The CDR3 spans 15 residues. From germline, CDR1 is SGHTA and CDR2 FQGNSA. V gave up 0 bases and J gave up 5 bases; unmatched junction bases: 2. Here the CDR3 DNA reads TGTGCCAGCAGCTTAGCCAGGGACAGGGGGTATGGCTACACCTTC. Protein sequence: CASSLARDRGYGYTF.

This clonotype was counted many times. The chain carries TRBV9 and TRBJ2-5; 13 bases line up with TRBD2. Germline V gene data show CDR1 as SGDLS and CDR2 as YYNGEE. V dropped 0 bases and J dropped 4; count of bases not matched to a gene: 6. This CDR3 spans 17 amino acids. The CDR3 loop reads CASSVDGLAGVPETQYF. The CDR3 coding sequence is TGTGCCAGCAGCGTAGATGGACTAGCGGGGGTCCCAGAGACCCAGTACTTC.

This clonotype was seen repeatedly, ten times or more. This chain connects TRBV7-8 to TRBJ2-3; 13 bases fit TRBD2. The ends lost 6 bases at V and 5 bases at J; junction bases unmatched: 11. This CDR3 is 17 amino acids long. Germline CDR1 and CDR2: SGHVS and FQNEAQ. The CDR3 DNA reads TGTGCCAGCAGTAAAAGAGGGACTAGCGGGGTAGGAGATACGCAGTATTTT. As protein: CASSKRGTSGVGDTQYF.

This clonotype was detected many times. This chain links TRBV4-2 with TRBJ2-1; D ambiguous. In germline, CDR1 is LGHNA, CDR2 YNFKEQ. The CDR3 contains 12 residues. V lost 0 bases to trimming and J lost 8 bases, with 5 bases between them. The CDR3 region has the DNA TGTGCCAGCAGCCAAGACAGTCATGAGCAGTTCTTC. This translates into CASSQDSHEQFF.

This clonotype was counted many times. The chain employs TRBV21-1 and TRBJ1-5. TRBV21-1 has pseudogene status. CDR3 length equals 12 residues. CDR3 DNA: TGTGCCAGCGATGTGACCCCAAAGCCCCAGCATTTT. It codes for CASDVTPKPQHF.

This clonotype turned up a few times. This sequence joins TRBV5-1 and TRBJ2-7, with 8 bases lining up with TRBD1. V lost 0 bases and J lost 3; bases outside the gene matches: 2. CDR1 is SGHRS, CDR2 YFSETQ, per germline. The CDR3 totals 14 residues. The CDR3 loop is CASSLADRDYEQYF. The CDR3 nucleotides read TGCGCCAGCAGCTTGGCGGACAGGGACTACGAGCAGTACTTC.

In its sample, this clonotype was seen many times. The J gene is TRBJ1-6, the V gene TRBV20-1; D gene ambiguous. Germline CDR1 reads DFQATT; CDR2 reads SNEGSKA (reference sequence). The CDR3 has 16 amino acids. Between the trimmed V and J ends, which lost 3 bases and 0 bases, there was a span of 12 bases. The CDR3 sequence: CSARDPLSSYNSPLHF. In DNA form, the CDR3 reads TGCAGTGCTAGGGATCCCCTGAGCTCCTATAATTCACCCCTCCACTTT.

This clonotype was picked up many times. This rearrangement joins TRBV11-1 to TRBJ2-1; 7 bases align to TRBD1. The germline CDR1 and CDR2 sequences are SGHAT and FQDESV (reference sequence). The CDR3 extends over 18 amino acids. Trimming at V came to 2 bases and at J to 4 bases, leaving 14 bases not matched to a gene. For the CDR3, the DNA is TGTGCCAGCAGCTTACCCAGACAGGGCGCTAATGTTTACAATGAGCAGTTCTTC. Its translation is CASSLPRQGANVYNEQFF.